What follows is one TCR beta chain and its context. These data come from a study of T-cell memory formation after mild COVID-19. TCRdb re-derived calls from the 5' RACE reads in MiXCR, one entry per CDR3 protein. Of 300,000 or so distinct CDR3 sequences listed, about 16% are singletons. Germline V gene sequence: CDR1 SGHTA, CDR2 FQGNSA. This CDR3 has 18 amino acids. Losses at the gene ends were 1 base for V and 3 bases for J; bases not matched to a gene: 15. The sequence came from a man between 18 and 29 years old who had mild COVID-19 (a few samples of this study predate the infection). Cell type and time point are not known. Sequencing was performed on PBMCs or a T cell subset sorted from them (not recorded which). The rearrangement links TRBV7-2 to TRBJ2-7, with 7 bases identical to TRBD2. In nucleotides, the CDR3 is TGTGCCAGCAGCTTAGTTGGTCTAGCGGATCACGCCTTCTACGAGCAGTACTTC. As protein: CASSLVGLADHAFYEQYF.